A single sample is the source of the 15 T cell receptor beta chains below, sequenced in a study of blood T cell repertoires in COVID-19. Measured with immunoSEQ multiplex PCR; TCRdb has only the in-frame clones, and not every one. The sample lists about 76,000 clones, approximately 84% occurring once. What was sequenced was peripheral blood. The receptors here all came from a man between 60 and 75 years old with COVID-19, enrolled during active disease.

The V gene is TRBV12-3 or TRBV12-4, the J gene TRBJ2-1; the match to TRBD1 covers 7 bases. V gave up 6 bases and J gave up 5 bases; unmatched junction bases: 4. The CDR3 consists of 13 residues. The CDR3 protein is CASRGQLNNEQFF. In nucleotides, the CDR3 is TGTGCCAGCAGGGGACAGCTGAACAATGAGCAGTTCTTC.

This chain connects TRBV6-5 to TRBJ2-1, with 7 bases identical to TRBD2. This CDR3 is built from 14 residues. V was pared by 5 bases and J by 10 bases, with 11 bases of the junction left unmatched. Germline lookup yields CDR1 MNHEY and CDR2 SVGAGI. The CDR3: CASSPWEGTIEQFF. As DNA, the CDR3 is TGTGCCAGCAGTCCTTGGGAGGGTACAATAGAGCAGTTCTTC.

The genes are TRBV6-5 and TRBJ2-3; 10 positions match TRBD1. The germline CDR1 and CDR2 sequences are MNHEY and SVGAGI. The CDR3 extends over 14 amino acids. Losses at the gene ends were 6 bases for V and 3 bases for J; bases not matched to a gene: 3. The CDR3 loop is CASSRDRGTDTQYF. The CDR3, as DNA: TGTGCCAGCAGCCGGGACAGGGGAACAGATACGCAGTATTTT.

The chain uses TRBV2 and TRBJ2-1, with 14 bases matching TRBD2. The CDR3 runs 16 residues. J gave up 9 bases and V 5 bases, and 9 bases lay outside the gene matches. CDR1 and CDR2 (germline): SNHLY, FYNNEI. CDR3 sequence: CASSSNSGLAGAEQFF. DNA of the CDR3: TGTGCCAGCAGTTCCAATTCGGGACTAGCGGGAGCTGAGCAGTTCTTC.

The rearrangement uses TRBV28 and TRBJ1-2; unclear D gene. The CDR3 runs 15 residues. V was shortened by 1 base and J by 0 bases, with 9 bases between the two germline ends. Germline CDR1 and CDR2: MDHEN and SYDVKM. The CDR3, as DNA: TGTGCCAGCAGTTTATCGCAGGATGCTAACTATGGCTACACCTTC. Translation gives CASSLSQDANYGYTF.

CDR3 sequence (DNA): TGTGCCAGCAGCCCAGGGGCAAGGAATGAGCAGTTCTTC. This sequence encodes CASSPGARNEQFF. This chain uses TRBV7-3 with TRBJ2-1, with D perhaps TRBD1 (6 bases). Trimming removed 5 bases at V and 7 bases at J, with 12 bases between. Germline-derived CDR1 and CDR2 are SGHTA and FQGTGA. The CDR3 length is 13 residues.

Details on this clone: Other DNA sequences from this sample encode an identical CDR3 as well. The rearrangement links TRBV7-9 to TRBJ2-7; D gene uncertain. This CDR3 comprises 12 residues. V gave up 5 bases and J gave up 4 bases, with 9 bases separating them. Germline V gives CDR1 SEHNR, CDR2 FQNEAQ (reference sequence). CDR3 bases: TGTGCCAGCAGCGAGAACGGTTACGAGCAGTACTTC. Translated: CASSENGYEQYF.

This clone was detected once. The chain joins TRBV7-9 to TRBJ2-7, with D perhaps matching TRBD2 (6 bases). The germline V and J ends were trimmed by 6 bases and 2 bases, with 11 bases remaining between them. The CDR3 consists of 13 residues. CDR1 SEHNR and CDR2 FQNEAQ come from the germline V gene (reference sequence). CDR3 loop: CASSERAPYEQYF. The DNA of the CDR3 is TGTGCCAGCAGTGAGCGGGCCCCCTACGAGCAGTACTTC.

The rearrangement uses TRBV2 and TRBJ1-2; D might be TRBD1 (6 bases). Trimming removed 8 bases at V and 4 bases at J, with 17 bases between. CDR3 length: 14 amino acids. Germline values: CDR1 SNHLY, CDR2 FYNNEI. CDR3 sequence: CASLGDTGGYGYTF. The CDR3 bases are TGTGCCAGCCTTGGGGACACGGGGGGCTATGGCTACACCTTC.

In this sample, this clone turned up once. The rearrangement links TRBV7-9 to TRBJ2-5, with D tentatively TRBD1 (6 bases). Germline V gene sequence: CDR1 SEHNR, CDR2 FQNEAQ (reference sequence). V lost 1 base and J lost 2, with 17 bases in between. CDR3 length equals 17 residues. The CDR3 bases are TGTGCCAGCAGCTTAGGGTTACAGGGCTGGGAACAAGAGACCCAGTACTTC. As protein: CASSLGLQGWEQETQYF.

The CDR3, as DNA: TGTGCCAGCAGCCAAGGACAGGGACTGAACACTGAAGCTTTCTTT. Translating it yields CASSQGQGLNTEAFF. The rearrangement joins TRBV14 to TRBJ1-1, with 7 bases matching TRBD1. This CDR3 region has 15 residues. Germline V gene sequence: CDR1 SGHDN, CDR2 FVKESK. V shed 1 base and J 0 bases; nucleotides not matched to a gene: 2.

The chain recombines TRBV6-5 with TRBJ1-2; TRBD1 agrees at 8 bases. V dropped 6 bases and J dropped 8; count of bases not matched to a gene: 8. The CDR3 is made up of 13 amino acids. The V gene's germline CDR1 is MNHEY and CDR2 SVGAGI. CDR3 loop: CASRRQGPRGYTF. In DNA, the CDR3 is TGTGCCAGCAGAAGACAGGGGCCCAGGGGCTACACCTTC.

J is TRBJ2-1 and V is TRBV28, with 10 bases fitting TRBD2. Germline CDR1 MDHEN, CDR2 SYDVKM. This CDR3 is 15 amino acids long. V lost 5 bases, J lost 12 bases, and 13 bases stayed unmatched. The CDR3 loop is CASSKAGGHPLVQFF. The CDR3 coding sequence is TGTGCCAGCAGTAAAGCGGGGGGGCATCCATTGGTGCAGTTCTTC.

The chain recombines TRBV7-9 with TRBJ1-2, with 7 bases identical to TRBD1. The CDR3 totals 17 residues. Germline lookup yields CDR1 SEHNR and CDR2 FQNEAQ (reference sequence). Trimming cost V 3 bases and J 0 bases; bases outside gene matches: 10. The CDR3 loop reads CASSFSGQMTSNYGYTF. DNA for the CDR3: TGTGCCAGCAGCTTCTCGGGACAGATGACCTCTAACTATGGCTACACCTTC.

The chain recombines TRBV5-1 with TRBJ2-1, with TRBD1 matching 8 bases. V shed 0 bases and J 5 bases; nucleotides not matched to a gene: 4. The CDR3 covers 15 residues. Germline V gene lookup returns CDR1 SGHRS and CDR2 YFSETQ. The DNA of the CDR3 is TGCGCCAGCAGCTTGGATGACAGGGGTAACAATGAGCAGTTCTTC. It codes for CASSLDDRGNNEQFF.